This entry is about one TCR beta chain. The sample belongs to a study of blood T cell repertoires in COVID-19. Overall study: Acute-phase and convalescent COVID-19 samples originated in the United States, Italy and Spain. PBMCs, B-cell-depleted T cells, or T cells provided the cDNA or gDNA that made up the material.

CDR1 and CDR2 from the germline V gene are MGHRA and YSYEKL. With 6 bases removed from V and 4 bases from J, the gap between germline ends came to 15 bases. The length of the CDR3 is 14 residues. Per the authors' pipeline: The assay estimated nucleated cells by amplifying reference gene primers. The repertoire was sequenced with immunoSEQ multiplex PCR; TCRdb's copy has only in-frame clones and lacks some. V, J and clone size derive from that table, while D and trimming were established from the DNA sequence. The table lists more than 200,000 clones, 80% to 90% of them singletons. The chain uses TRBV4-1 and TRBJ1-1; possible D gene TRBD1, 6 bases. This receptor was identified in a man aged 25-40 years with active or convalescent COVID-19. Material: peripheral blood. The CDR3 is CASSGRTVGTEAFF. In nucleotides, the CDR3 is TGCGCCAGCAGTGGTAGGACAGTCGGCACTGAAGCTTTCTTT.